This T cell receptor (beta chain) was identified during a study of immune evolution from preneoplasia to lung adenocarcinoma. Findings and limits, study-wide: KRAS-mutant nodules had the highest T cell clonality.

The method was immunoSEQ multiplex PCR; TCRdb's version includes in-frame clones alone and lacks a portion of them. The sample contains over 11,000 clones, approximately 80% of which appear only once. Germline assignment: CDR1 SNHLY and CDR2 FYNNEI. The V end lost 4 bases, the J end lost 1 base, and 7 bases lay between the germline ends. This CDR3 comprises 13 residues. As regards this clone: Its antigen is as yet unknown.

H&E slides confirmed each diagnosis, reviewed by two pathologists independently. The receptor was derived from a person between 65 and 79 years old with lung adenocarcinoma. Material for sequencing was FFPE minimally invasive lung adenocarcinoma tissue. The chain joins TRBV2 to TRBJ1-1; D uncertain. The CDR3 coding sequence is TGTGCCAGCAGTGGGGCGGGGAACACTGAAGCTTTCTTT. This gives the protein CASSGAGNTEAFF.